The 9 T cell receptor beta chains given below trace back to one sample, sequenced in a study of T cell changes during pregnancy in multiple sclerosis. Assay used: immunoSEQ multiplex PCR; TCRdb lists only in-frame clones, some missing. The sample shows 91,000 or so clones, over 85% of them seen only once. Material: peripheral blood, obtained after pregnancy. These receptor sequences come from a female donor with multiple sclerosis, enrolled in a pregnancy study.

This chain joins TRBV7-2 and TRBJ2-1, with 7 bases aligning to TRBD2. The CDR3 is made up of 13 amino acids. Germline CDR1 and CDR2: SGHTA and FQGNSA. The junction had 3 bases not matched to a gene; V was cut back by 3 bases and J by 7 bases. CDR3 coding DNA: TGTGCCAGCAGCTTGGGAGGGCCTAATGAGCAGTTCTTC. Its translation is CASSLGGPNEQFF.

The CDR3 sequence: CASANNRGNQPQHF. Written as DNA, the CDR3 is TGTGCCAGCGCGAATAACAGGGGCAATCAGCCCCAGCATTTT. The chain combines TRBV27 with TRBJ1-5; weak D call: TRBD1 (6 bases). V was clipped by 8 bases and J by 2 bases, with 13 bases between them. Germline V gene sequence: CDR1 MNHEY, CDR2 SMNVEV (reference sequence). CDR3 length: 14 residues.

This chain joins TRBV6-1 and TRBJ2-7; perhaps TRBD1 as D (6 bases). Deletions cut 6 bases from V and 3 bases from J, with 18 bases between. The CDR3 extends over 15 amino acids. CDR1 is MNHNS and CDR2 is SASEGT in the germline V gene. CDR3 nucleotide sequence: TGTGCCAGCAGCGTAAGAACAGGGTTCGGCTACGAGCAGTACTTC. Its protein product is CASSVRTGFGYEQYF.

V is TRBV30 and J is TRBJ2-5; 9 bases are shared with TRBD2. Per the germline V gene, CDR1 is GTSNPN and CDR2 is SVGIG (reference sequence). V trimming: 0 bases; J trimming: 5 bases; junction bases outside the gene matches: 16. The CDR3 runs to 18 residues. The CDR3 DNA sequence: TGTGCCTGGAGTGTACCAGCGGGAGGAACCCTAGGCTTGGAGACCCAGTACTTC. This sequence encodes CAWSVPAGGTLGLETQYF. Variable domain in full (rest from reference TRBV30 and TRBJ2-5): SQTIHQWPATLVQPVGSPLSLECTVEGTSNPNLYWYRQAAGRGLQLLFYSVGIGQISSEVPQNLSASRPQDRQFILSSKKLLLSDSGFYLCAWSVPAGGTLGLETQYFGPGTRLLVL.

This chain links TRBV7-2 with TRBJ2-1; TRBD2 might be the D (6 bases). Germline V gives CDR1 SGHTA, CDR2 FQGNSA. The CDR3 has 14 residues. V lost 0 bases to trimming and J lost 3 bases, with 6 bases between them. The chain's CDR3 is CASSLAGGYNEQFF. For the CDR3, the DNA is TGTGCCAGCAGCTTAGCGGGGGGCTACAATGAGCAGTTCTTC.

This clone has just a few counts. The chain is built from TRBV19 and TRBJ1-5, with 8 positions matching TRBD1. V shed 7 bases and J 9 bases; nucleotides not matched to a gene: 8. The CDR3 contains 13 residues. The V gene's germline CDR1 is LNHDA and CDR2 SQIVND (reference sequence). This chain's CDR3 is CASTQGAGLPQHF. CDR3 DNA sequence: TGTGCCAGTACCCAGGGGGCAGGATTGCCCCAGCATTTT.

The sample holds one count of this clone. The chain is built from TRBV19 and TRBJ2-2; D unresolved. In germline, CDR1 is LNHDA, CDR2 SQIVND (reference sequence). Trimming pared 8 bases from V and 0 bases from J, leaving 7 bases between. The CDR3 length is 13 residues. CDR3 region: CASVRTNTGELFF. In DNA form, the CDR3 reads TGTGCCAGTGTGAGAACGAACACCGGGGAGCTGTTTTTT.

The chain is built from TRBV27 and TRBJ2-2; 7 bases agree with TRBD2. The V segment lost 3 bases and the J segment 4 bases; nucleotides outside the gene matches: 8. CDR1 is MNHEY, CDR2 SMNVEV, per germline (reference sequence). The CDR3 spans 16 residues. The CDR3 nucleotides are TGTGCCAGCAGTTTTTCTAAGGGGAGGGGCACCGGGGAGCTGTTTTTT. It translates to CASSFSKGRGTGELFF.

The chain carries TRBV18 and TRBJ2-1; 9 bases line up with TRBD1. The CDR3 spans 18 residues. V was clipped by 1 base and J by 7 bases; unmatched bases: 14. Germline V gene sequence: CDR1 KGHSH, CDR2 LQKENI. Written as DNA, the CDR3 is TGTGCCAGCTCACCACGCGGAGCCGGGACAGGGCAAGGAAATGAGCAGTTCTTC. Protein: CASSPRGAGTGQGNEQFF.